The 8 T cell receptor beta chains in this list originate from one sample, sequenced in a study of T-cell memory formation after mild COVID-19. TCRdb ran MiXCR on the 5' RACE reads and lists one entry per CDR3 protein. This sample has some 310,000 distinct CDR3 sequences, with roughly 20% found just once. What was sequenced was PBMCs or a T cell subset sorted from them (not recorded which). These receptors all stem from a man between 18 and 29 years old who had mild COVID-19 (a few samples of this study predate the infection). Cell type and time point are not known.

In this sample, this clonotype turned up a few times. The chain uses TRBV4-3 and TRBJ2-1; D perhaps matches TRBD2 (5 bases). Between the trimmed V and J ends, which lost 0 bases and 6 bases, there was a span of 15 bases. This CDR3 contains 16 residues. The germline V gene has CDR1 LGHNA and CDR2 YSLEER. The chain's CDR3 is CASSQERAAGRNEQFF. CDR3 DNA: TGCGCCAGCAGCCAAGAAAGGGCGGCGGGCCGCAATGAGCAGTTCTTC.

The chain links TRBV20-1 to TRBJ2-3, with D perhaps being TRBD1 or TRBD2 (6 bases each). The V and J ends lost 0 bases and 5 bases respectively, with 21 bases between them. CDR3 size: 17 residues. Looked up from germline, CDR1 is DFQATT and CDR2 is SNEGSKA (reference sequence). The CDR3 nucleotides read TGCAGTGCTAGAGATTCGTCCGGGGGCGGCCCGGGAGATACGCAGTATTTT. This codes for CSARDSSGGGPGDTQYF.

This clonotype occurred many times. The rearrangement joins TRBV24-1 to TRBJ2-3, with D perhaps matching TRBD1 (5 bases). Germline CDR1 reads KGHDR; CDR2 reads SFDVKD. Trimming left V 9 bases short and J 4 bases short, with 16 bases between. The CDR3 sequence is 14 residues long. The CDR3 protein is CATAQWGAADTQYF. The CDR3 DNA sequence: TGTGCCACCGCTCAATGGGGCGCGGCAGATACGCAGTATTTT.

This clonotype was observed many times. The chain joins TRBV28 to TRBJ2-3, with D hard to call. Trimming took 3 bases from V and 1 from J, leaving 5 bases between them. Germline loops: CDR1 MDHEN, CDR2 SYDVKM. The CDR3 loop spans 13 amino acids. The CDR3 reads CASSFQGTDTQYF. The DNA of the CDR3 is TGTGCCAGCAGTTTCCAGGGCACAGATACGCAGTATTTT.

This clonotype was detected many times. The gene calls are TRBV7-9 and TRBJ1-2; D remains unclear. Germline CDR1 reads SEHNR; CDR2 reads FQNEAQ (reference sequence). V was trimmed by 1 base and J by 2 bases, leaving 8 bases between them. The CDR3 is 14 amino acids. In nucleotides, the CDR3 is TGTGCCAGCAGCTTAGGTACAGAGAACTATGGCTACACCTTC. It yields the protein CASSLGTENYGYTF.

In its sample, this clonotype was seen many times. The rearrangement links TRBV5-1 to TRBJ1-2, with D possibly being TRBD1 (5 bases). Germline CDR1 reads SGHRS; CDR2 reads YFSETQ. The CDR3 totals 12 residues. V lost 7 bases, J lost 6 bases, and 13 bases lay in between. The CDR3 loop is CASSRTPDGYTF. The CDR3 nucleotides read TGCGCCAGCTCGAGGACACCTGATGGCTACACCTTC.

This clonotype was found a few times. The chain is built from TRBV19 and TRBJ2-1, with no clear D. This CDR3 contains 12 residues. V gave up 2 bases and J gave up 5 bases, with 4 bases separating them. The germline V gene encodes CDR1 LNHDA and CDR2 SQIVND (reference sequence). CDR3 in amino acids: CASSISDNEQFF. The CDR3 nucleotides are TGTGCCAGTAGTATATCGGACAATGAGCAGTTCTTC.

The chain employs TRBV11-2 and TRBJ2-5, with D unclear. The V and J ends lost 6 bases and 3 bases respectively, with 11 bases between them. The CDR3 extends over 13 amino acids. Germline CDR1 SGHAT, CDR2 FQNNGV. The CDR3 region is CASSLSIKETQYF. The CDR3, as DNA: TGTGCCAGCAGTCTTAGCATTAAAGAGACCCAGTACTTC.